This T cell receptor beta chain was documented in a study of long-term antiretroviral therapy in people with HIV. Broader study findings: Post-ART, diversity grew, though it stayed under transplant donor control levels.

Each donor provided at least one pre-ART PBMC sample and at least two post-ART PBMC samples. Before they underwent DNA extraction, samples held roughly 0.95-11 million cryopreserved PBMC. Sequencing relied on immunoSEQ assay v3.0, run at survey level. Using immunoSEQ multiplex PCR, the repertoire was profiled, and TCRdb retains in-frame clones only, with some absent. The sample holds about 28,000 clones, about 86% seen once. This CDR3 has 16 residues. Per the germline V gene, CDR1 is MRHNA and CDR2 is SNTAGT. Trimming took 1 base from V and 1 from J, leaving 10 bases between them. As for this clone: Its specificity is not known.

The sequence derives from a woman in her twenties or thirties with HIV. V and J are TRBV6-4 and TRBJ2-2; D is unresolved. Material: unsorted PBMCs, obtained 0.8 years after starting antiretroviral therapy. The CDR3: CASSDYPVRNTGELFF. CDR3 DNA: TGTGCCAGCAGTGACTATCCAGTTAGGAACACCGGGGAGCTGTTTTTT.